These 5 T cell receptor beta chains were all obtained from the same sample, sequenced in a study of blood T cell repertoires in COVID-19 (dated by TCRdb to 2020 to 2022). The library came from the immunoSEQ multiplex PCR assay. TCRdb re-hosts the immuneACCESS table, in-frame sequences only. Its copies lack some clones; in the studies checked, an unresolved V gene accounts for under half of them, and the cause for the rest is not known. The table for this sample lists 150,000 to 200,000 clones; about 86% of them were counted only once. The ten most abundant clones make up about 12% of the sample. The material sequenced was peripheral blood. The receptors derive from a woman aged 65 to 85 with COVID-19, enrolled during active disease.

The chain employs TRBV12-3 or TRBV12-4 and TRBJ2-7; the match to TRBD1 covers 7 bases. With 3 bases clipped from V and 8 bases from J, the junction kept 7 bases outside the gene matches. CDR3 size: 13 residues. CDR3 coding DNA: TGTGCCAGCAGTTTTGGGACAGAACTTAAGCAGTACTTC. Protein: CASSFGTELKQYF.

The genes are TRBV7-3 and TRBJ2-4, with 12 positions matching TRBD1. From germline, CDR1 is SGHTA and CDR2 FQGTGA. V shed 6 bases and J 8 bases; nucleotides not matched to a gene: 8. The CDR3 has 15 amino acids. This CDR3 is CASRSPGQGADIQYF. CDR3 nucleotide sequence: TGTGCCAGCAGATCCCCGGGACAGGGGGCAGACATTCAGTACTTC. Looking up the rest from reference TRBV7-3 and TRBJ2-4 gives the full variable domain: GAGVSQTPSNKVTEKGKYVELRCDPISGHTALYWYRQSLGQGPEFLIYFQGTGAADDSGLPNDRFFAVRPEGSVSTLKIQRTERGDSAVYLCASRSPGQGADIQYFGAGTRLSVL.

This clone was picked up a small number of times. This chain joins TRBV18 and TRBJ2-2; 10 nucleotides line up with TRBD2. Trimming removed 4 bases from V and 0 bases from J; junction bases left unmatched: 2. This CDR3 region has 16 residues. Germline values: CDR1 KGHSH, CDR2 LQKENI. CDR3 coding DNA: TGTGCCAGCTCACACGGACTAGCGGCGAACACCGGGGAGCTGTTTTTT. Protein: CASSHGLAANTGELFF. The complete variable domain, with remaining parts taken from reference TRBV18 and TRBJ2-2, reads NAGVMQNPRHLVRRRGQEARLRCSPMKGHSHVYWYRQLPEEGLKFMVYLQKENIIDESGMPKERFSAEFPKEGPSILRIQQVVRGDSAAYFCASSHGLAANTGELFFGEGSRLTVL.

The genes are TRBV9 and TRBJ1-3; D remains unclear. Germline CDR1 SGDLS, CDR2 YYNGEE. There are 15 residues in the CDR3. V dropped 1 base and J dropped 0 bases, with 8 bases sitting between them. DNA of the CDR3: TGTGCCAGCAGCGTAAGCGCTGGCTCTGGAAACACCATATATTTT. Amino acids: CASSVSAGSGNTIYF.

The V gene is TRBV18, the J gene TRBJ1-5; 9 positions agree with TRBD1. CDR3 length: 16 residues. Trimming at V came to 3 bases and at J to 1 base, leaving 4 bases not matched to a gene. The germline CDR1 and CDR2 sequences are KGHSH and LQKENI. The CDR3 region has the DNA TGTGCCAGCTCACCGATGGACAGGGGCAGCAATCAGCCCCAGCATTTT. Protein sequence: CASSPMDRGSNQPQHF.